This TCR beta chain was found in a study of early T cells in non-severe SARS-CoV-2 infection. General study points: Anti-spike CD8 responses were favored by VDJdb matching, which missed private and CD4 specificities.

This clonotype was counted between two and nine times. What it recognizes is unknown. Germline V gives CDR1 KGHDR, CDR2 SFDVKD. There are 13 residues in the CDR3. V lost 5 bases and J lost 4, with 9 bases in between. TCRdb reanalysed the 5' RACE reads using MiXCR and keeps one entry per CDR3 protein. The table lists tens of thousands of distinct CDR3 sequences, around 10% of them singletons, with 10% in the top ten. This receptor was identified in an adult who was a healthcare worker with PCR-confirmed SARS-CoV-2 infection or an uninfected control (not recorded which). The sequenced sample consisted of whole blood. This sequence joins TRBV24-1 and TRBJ2-3; D uncertain. The DNA of the CDR3 is TGTGCCACCAGTGCGGGTCCCCCAGATACGCAGTATTTT. It translates to CATSAGPPDTQYF.